What follows are 25 T cell receptor beta chains derived from one specimen sequenced in a study of T-cell memory formation after mild COVID-19. TCRdb reprocessed the 5' RACE reads with MiXCR, giving one entry per CDR3 protein. The table lists 60,000 to 65,000 distinct CDR3 sequences, around 10% of them singletons. The specimen sequenced was PBMCs or a T cell subset sorted from them (not recorded which). Receptors were obtained from a man aged 18 to 30 who had mild COVID-19 (a few samples of this study predate the infection). Cell type and time point are not known.

The chain employs TRBV4-3 and TRBJ2-7, with D tentatively TRBD2 (5 bases). The CDR3 is made up of 18 amino acids. The germline CDR1 and CDR2 sequences are LGHNA and YSLEER. Deletions cut 0 bases from V and 2 bases from J, with 20 bases between. Written as DNA, the CDR3 is TGCGCCAGCAGCCAAGAGAAGGTGCCGCGGGTGGGCCCCTACGAGCAGTACTTC. It encodes CASSQEKVPRVGPYEQYF.

This clonotype was counted a few times. The V gene is TRBV7-3, the J gene TRBJ2-5; the match to TRBD1 covers 12 bases. Germline V gene sequence: CDR1 SGHTA, CDR2 FQGTGA. This CDR3 contains 16 residues. The ends lost 5 bases at V and 5 bases at J; junction bases unmatched: 9. CDR3: CASSPGGDRGLETQYF. The CDR3 DNA is TGTGCCAGCAGCCCAGGGGGGGACAGGGGGCTCGAGACCCAGTACTTC. The variable domain in full, completed from reference TRBV7-3 and TRBJ2-5, reads GAGVSQTPSNKVTEKGKYVELRCDPISGHTALYWYRQSLGQGPEFLIYFQGTGAADDSGLPNDRFFAVRPEGSVSTLKIQRTERGDSAVYLCASSPGGDRGLETQYFGPGTRLLVL.

This chain joins TRBV30 and TRBJ2-5; 8 bases match TRBD2. Germline V CDR1 and CDR2: GTSNPN, SVGIG (reference sequence). The CDR3 sequence is 13 residues long. The J segment lost 2 bases and the V segment lost 5 bases, leaving 4 bases of the junction unmatched. The CDR3 DNA follows: TGTGCCTGGGGCGGGGGGCCGCAAGAGACCCAGTACTTC. Encoded protein: CAWGGGPQETQYF.

The table lists this clonotype with many counts. V is TRBV27 and J is TRBJ1-1; TRBD1 aligns across 8 bases. This CDR3 is 14 amino acids long. The junction had 6 bases not matched to a gene; V was cut back by 4 bases and J by 5 bases. Germline CDR1 reads MNHEY; CDR2 reads SMNVEV (reference sequence). The CDR3 DNA reads as TGTGCCAGCAGTTGGACAGGGATGGTTACTGAAGCTTTCTTT. It yields the protein CASSWTGMVTEAFF.

The sample holds many counts of this clonotype. The chain combines TRBV11-2 with TRBJ2-3; TRBD2 aligns across 12 bases. The CDR3 is made up of 20 amino acids. V was clipped by 5 bases and J by 0 bases; unmatched bases: 15. Germline CDR1 and CDR2: SGHAT and FQNNGV. The CDR3 here is CASSLSRGLLAGGSTDTQYF. CDR3 DNA: TGTGCCAGCAGCCTTTCCCGAGGGTTGCTAGCGGGGGGGAGCACAGATACGCAGTATTTT.

This clonotype was found a few times. The rearrangement uses TRBV5-1 and TRBJ2-5; the match to TRBD2 covers 9 bases. J was trimmed by 1 base and V by 4 bases; bases with no gene match: 8. Germline CDR1 reads SGHRS; CDR2 reads YFSETQ. The length of the CDR3 is 16 residues. The CDR3 bases are TGCGCCAGCAGCATAAGTCTAGCGGGGTCCCAAGAGACCCAGTACTTC. Its protein product is CASSISLAGSQETQYF.

J is TRBJ2-7 and V is TRBV6-6; D uncertain. The CDR3 is made up of 14 amino acids. V lost 5 bases to trimming and J lost 2 bases, with 13 bases between them. Germline loops: CDR1 MNHNY, CDR2 SVGAGI (reference sequence). Here the CDR3 DNA reads TGTGCCAGCAGTCCCCGGGCCCTAGCCTACGAGCAGTACGTC. Its translation is CASSPRALAYEQYV.

CDR3 residues: CASSSRQGAGPAVQYF. As DNA, the CDR3 is TGTGCCAGTAGTTCCAGACAGGGAGCAGGCCCGGCGGTTCAGTACTTC. The chain carries TRBV19 and TRBJ2-4; 7 bases fit TRBD1. The V gene's germline CDR1 is LNHDA and CDR2 SQIVND (reference sequence). The J segment lost 11 bases and the V segment lost 5 bases, leaving 18 bases of the junction unmatched. CDR3 length: 16 residues.

This clonotype came up a few times. The chain uses TRBV15 and TRBJ2-3; a possible D gene is TRBD1 (6 bases). V was pared by 4 bases and J by 2 bases, with 16 bases between. Germline CDR1 and CDR2: LNHNV and YYDKDF (reference sequence). CDR3 length: 16 amino acids. The CDR3 sequence: CATSTSTGAFTDTQYF. Written as DNA, the CDR3 is TGTGCCACCAGCACGTCGACAGGCGCCTTCACAGATACGCAGTATTTT.

This clonotype was counted at least ten times. The J gene is TRBJ1-1, the V gene TRBV30; 8 bases line up with TRBD1. The length of the CDR3 is 15 residues. V trimming: 4 bases; J trimming: 1 base; junction bases outside the gene matches: 8. Germline CDR1 is GTSNPN and CDR2 is SVGIG (reference sequence). The CDR3 reads CAWTHLDRENTEAFF. The CDR3 coding sequence is TGTGCCTGGACCCACTTGGACAGGGAGAACACTGAAGCTTTCTTT.

This clonotype came up a few times. The chain has TRBV5-6 and TRBJ1-2, with D hard to call. CDR3 length: 12 residues. V shed 4 bases and J shed 3 bases, with 7 bases lying between them. CDR1 SGHDT and CDR2 YYEEEE come from the germline V gene. The chain's CDR3 is CASSAWDYGYTF. The CDR3 region has the DNA TGTGCCAGCAGCGCGTGGGACTATGGCTACACCTTC.

CDR3 DNA: TGTGCCAGCAGCCCCAGCGGACAGGGGGATGGGCAGTACTTC. Translated, it gives CASSPSGQGDGQYF. The V gene is TRBV7-9, the J gene TRBJ2-7, with 10 bases identical to TRBD1. The CDR3 extends over 14 amino acids. Losses at the gene ends were 5 bases for V and 9 bases for J; bases not matched to a gene: 10. Germline V lookup: CDR1 SEHNR, CDR2 FQNEAQ (reference sequence). Together with reference TRBV7-9 and TRBJ2-7, the CDR3 gives the full variable domain: DTGVSQNPRHKITKRGQNVTFRCDPISEHNRLYWYRQTLGQGPEFLTYFQNEAQLEKSRLLSDRFSAERPKGSFSTLEIQRTEQGDSAMYLCASSPSGQGDGQYFGPGTRLTVT.

This clonotype was seen a handful of times. The genes are TRBV24-1 and TRBJ2-5; TRBD1 matches at 7 bases. The CDR3 extends over 15 amino acids. Looked up from germline, CDR1 is KGHDR and CDR2 is SFDVKD. Trimming cost V 5 bases and J 1 base; bases outside gene matches: 6. The CDR3 DNA sequence: TGTGCCACCAGTGGTCCGGGACAGCCCCAAGAGACCCAGTACTTC. Its protein product is CATSGPGQPQETQYF.

There are many counts of this clonotype. CDR3 coding DNA: TGTGCCAGCAGTTACCGGGACAGGCCATACGAGCAGTACTTC. Its protein is CASSYRDRPYEQYF. The V call is TRBV6-6, the J call TRBJ2-7; 8 bases are a match to TRBD1. The ends lost 2 bases at V and 4 bases at J; junction bases unmatched: 4. The CDR3 contains 14 residues. Per germline, CDR1 MNHNY and CDR2 SVGAGI (reference sequence).

The rearrangement uses TRBV14 and TRBJ1-4; 9 bases line up with TRBD1. This CDR3 comprises 15 residues. The V segment lost 4 bases and the J segment 3 bases; nucleotides outside the gene matches: 3. The germline gives CDR1 SGHDN, CDR2 FVKESK. In nucleotides, the CDR3 is TGTGCCAGCAGCCTTACAGGGGGCGCTAATGAAAAACTGTTTTTT. This codes for CASSLTGGANEKLFF.

A few counts support this clonotype. V and J are TRBV5-1 and TRBJ2-2; D possibly corresponds to TRBD2 (6 bases). The V end was cut by 4 bases, the J end by 4 bases, with 17 bases between. The CDR3 contains 16 residues. Germline V lookup: CDR1 SGHRS, CDR2 YFSETQ. The CDR3 loop reads CASSLDPSDGTGELFF. The CDR3 nucleotides read TGCGCCAGCAGCCTAGACCCTAGCGATGGCACCGGGGAGCTGTTTTTT.

J is TRBJ2-7 and V is TRBV14, with D perhaps being TRBD1 or TRBD2 (5 bases each). V gave up 2 bases and J gave up 2 bases, with 13 bases separating them. The germline CDR1 and CDR2 sequences are SGHDN and FVKESK. The CDR3 length is 15 residues. CDR3 region: CASSQTGRETYEQYF. The CDR3 nucleotides are TGTGCCAGCAGCCAAACAGGCCGGGAAACCTACGAGCAGTACTTC.

This sequence joins TRBV24-1 and TRBJ2-3, with 11 bases fitting TRBD2. Trimming took 0 bases from V and 5 from J; bases not matched to a gene: 0. The CDR3 loop spans 15 amino acids. Germline V CDR1 and CDR2: KGHDR, SFDVKD. CDR3 protein: CATSDLGTSGDTQYF. For the CDR3, the DNA is TGTGCCACCAGTGATTTGGGGACTAGCGGAGATACGCAGTATTTT.

This chain joins TRBV11-2 and TRBJ2-2, with TRBD1 identical over 11 bases. This CDR3 is 15 amino acids long. V lost 5 bases, J lost 3 bases, and 2 bases stayed unmatched. Germline CDR1 SGHAT, CDR2 FQNNGV. The CDR3 nucleotides are TGTGCCAGCAGCCGGGACAGGGGGTACACCGGGGAGCTGTTTTTT. It is translated as CASSRDRGYTGELFF. The entire variable domain, with the rest obtained from reference TRBV11-2 and TRBJ2-2, is as follows: EAGVAQSPRYKIIEKRQSVAFWCNPISGHATLYWYQQILGQGPKLLIQFQNNGVVDDSQLPKDRFSAERLKGVDSTLKIQPAKLEDSAVYLCASSRDRGYTGELFFGEGSRLTVL.

This rearrangement joins TRBV6-1 to TRBJ2-7; D remains unclear. V gave up 2 bases and J gave up 4 bases, with 12 bases separating them. CDR3 size: 14 residues. Per germline, CDR1 MNHNS and CDR2 SASEGT. The CDR3 reads CASSEIGLPYEQYF. CDR3 coding DNA: TGTGCCAGCAGTGAAATAGGGCTCCCTTACGAGCAGTACTTC.

This clonotype was detected many times. This chain connects TRBV4-1 to TRBJ2-1, with TRBD1 matching 7 bases. With 1 base clipped from V and 0 bases from J, the junction kept 9 bases outside the gene matches. This CDR3 has 18 residues. Germline V gene lookup returns CDR1 MGHRA and CDR2 YSYEKL. CDR3 loop: CASSQGQGEWDSYNEQFF. CDR3 nucleotide sequence: TGCGCCAGCAGCCAAGGACAGGGCGAATGGGACTCCTACAATGAGCAGTTCTTC.

This clonotype was counted ten times or more. The chain combines TRBV12-3 or TRBV12-4 with TRBJ2-2; D is uncertain. With 2 bases removed from V and 0 bases from J, the gap between germline ends came to 10 bases. The CDR3 contains 16 residues. The CDR3 loop is CASSLLSTSNTGELFF. The CDR3 nucleotides are TGTGCCAGCAGTTTATTATCTACTTCGAACACCGGGGAGCTGTTTTTT.

This clonotype showed up just a few times. The V gene is TRBV12-3 or TRBV12-4, the J gene TRBJ2-7; 9 bases line up with TRBD2. The length of the CDR3 is 14 residues. With V trimmed by 5 bases and J by 4 bases, 6 bases remained unmatched. CDR3 loop: CASSTGTSFYEQYF. In DNA, the CDR3 is TGTGCCAGCAGTACCGGGACTAGCTTTTACGAGCAGTACTTC.

This clonotype was recorded a few times. V usage is TRBV7-6 and J usage is TRBJ2-1; 9 bases are a match to TRBD1. CDR3 length: 15 residues. Germline V CDR1 and CDR2: SGHVS, FNYEAQ. V was pared by 5 bases and J by 6 bases, with 8 bases of the junction left unmatched. The CDR3 DNA is TGTGCCAGCAGCCAAACAGGGGGCACAAGCAATGAGCAGTTCTTC. Protein sequence: CASSQTGGTSNEQFF.

The chain has TRBV12-3 or TRBV12-4 and TRBJ1-2, with a tentative D call TRBD1 (6 bases). V was shortened by 6 bases and J by 0 bases, with 8 bases between the two germline ends. This CDR3 is 13 amino acids long. The CDR3 reads CASSTGTNYGYTF. The CDR3 DNA reads as TGTGCCAGCAGCACAGGGACTAACTATGGCTACACCTTC.